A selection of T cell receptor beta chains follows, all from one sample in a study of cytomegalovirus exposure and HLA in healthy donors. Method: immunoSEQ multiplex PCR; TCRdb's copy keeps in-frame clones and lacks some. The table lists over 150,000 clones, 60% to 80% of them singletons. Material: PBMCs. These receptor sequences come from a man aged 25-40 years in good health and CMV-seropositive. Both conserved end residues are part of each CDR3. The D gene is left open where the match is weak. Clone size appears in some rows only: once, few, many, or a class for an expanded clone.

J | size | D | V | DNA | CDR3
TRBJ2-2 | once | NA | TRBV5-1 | TGCGCCAGCAGCTGGGGGGGGCGCTCCTCCGGGGAGCTGTTTTTT | CASSWGGRSSGELFF
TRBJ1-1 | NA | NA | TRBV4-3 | TGCGCCAGCAGCCCCACCGCAGGGATGACTGAAGATTTCTTT | CASSPTAGMTEDFF
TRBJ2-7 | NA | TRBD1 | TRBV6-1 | TGTGCCAGCAGCCCAAGGGACAGTTACTACGAGCAGTACTTC | CASSPRDSYYEQYF
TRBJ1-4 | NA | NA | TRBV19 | TGTGCCAGTAGTTATCGAGGGGAGGGTGAAAAACTGTTTTTT | CASSYRGEGEKLFF
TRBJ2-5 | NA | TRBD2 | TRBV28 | TGTGCCAGCAGTTGGTGGGTCGGGGGGGCCCAAGAGACCCAGTACTTC | CASSWWVGGAQETQYF
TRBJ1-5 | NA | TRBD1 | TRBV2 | TGTGCCAGCAGGGGACAGGCCAATCAGCCCCAGCATTTT | CASRGQANQPQHF
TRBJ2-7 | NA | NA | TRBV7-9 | TGTGCCAGCAGCGTGGGAAATCAGGGCGAGCAGTACTTC | CASSVGNQGEQYF
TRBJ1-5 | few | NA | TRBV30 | TGTGCCTGGAGCCGACGGGGAGATCAGCCCCAGCATTTT | CAWSRRGDQPQHF
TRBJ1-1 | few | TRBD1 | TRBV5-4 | TGTGCCAGCAACTTAGGGACAGGGAACATGAACACTGAAGCTTTCTTT | CASNLGTGNMNTEAFF
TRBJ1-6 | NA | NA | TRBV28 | TGTGCCAGCAGTTCAGGACAAGGATTAAATTCACCCCTCCACTTT | CASSSGQGLNSPLHF
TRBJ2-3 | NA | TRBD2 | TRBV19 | TGTGCCAGTAGCCTCAAAGCGGGGAACACAGATACGCAGTATTTT | CASSLKAGNTDTQYF
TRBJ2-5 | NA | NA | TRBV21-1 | TGTGCCAGCAGCAAAGACCCCGGGACTAGCTTAGAAGAGACCCAGTACTTC | CASSKDPGTSLEETQYF
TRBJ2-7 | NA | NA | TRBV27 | TGTGCCAGCAGTTCTTCACAGGGCTACGAGCAGTACTTC | CASSSSQGYEQYF
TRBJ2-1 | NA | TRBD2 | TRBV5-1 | TGCGCCAGCAGCTTTAGCGGGGGGTCCTACAATGAGCAGTTCTTC | CASSFSGGSYNEQFF
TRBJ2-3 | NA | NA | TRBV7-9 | TGTGCCAGCAGCTTACGAGACAGTATCACAGATACGCAGTATTTT | CASSLRDSITDTQYF
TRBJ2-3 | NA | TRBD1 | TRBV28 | TGTGCAGCAACACTCGGGACAGGGGGTGCTAGCACAGATACGCAGTATTTT | CAATLGTGGASTDTQYF
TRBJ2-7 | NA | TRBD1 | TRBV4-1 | TGCGCCAGCAGCCAAAGGACAGGGGCCCCCTACGAGCAGTACTTC | CASSQRTGAPYEQYF
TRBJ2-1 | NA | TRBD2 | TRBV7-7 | TGTGCCAGCAGCCGTCTAGCGGGGGTCACCTACAATGAGCAGTTCTTC | CASSRLAGVTYNEQFF
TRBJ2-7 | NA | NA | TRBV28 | TGTGCCAGCACCCCCTCCGGGGTCTCCTACGAGCAGTACTTC | CASTPSGVSYEQYF
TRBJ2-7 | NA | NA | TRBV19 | TGTGCCAGTAGTCCCACGGCGGGGGCGATAGGTAACGAGCAGTACTTC | CASSPTAGAIGNEQYF
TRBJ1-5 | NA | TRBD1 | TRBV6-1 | TGTGCCAGCAGTGGTTACAGGGGAAATCAGCCCCAGCATTTT | CASSGYRGNQPQHF
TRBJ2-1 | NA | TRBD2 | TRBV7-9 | TGTGCCAGCAGCTTAACCCTTCGGACTAGCCGGGGTAATGAGCAGTTCTTC | CASSLTLRTSRGNEQFF
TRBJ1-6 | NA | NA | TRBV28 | TGTGCCAGCAGTTTGCCAGGGGAAGATCCCCTCCACTTT | CASSLPGEDPLHF
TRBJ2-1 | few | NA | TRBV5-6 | TGTGCCAGCAGCTTGGTAGGCGGGGACTCCTACAATGAGCAGTTCTTC | CASSLVGGDSYNEQFF
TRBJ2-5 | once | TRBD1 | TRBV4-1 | TGCGCCAGCAGCCAGGGACAGGGGGACGGTGAGACCCAGTACTTC | CASSQGQGDGETQYF
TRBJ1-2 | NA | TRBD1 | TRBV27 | TGTGCCAGCAATAAAGGGGGCAGGGCGGATGGCTACACCTTC | CASNKGGRADGYTF
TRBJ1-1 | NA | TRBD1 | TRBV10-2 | TGCGCCAGCATCAAGGACAGGGAGAACACTGAAGCTTTCTTT | CASIKDRENTEAFF
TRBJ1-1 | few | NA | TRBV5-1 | TGCGCCAGCAGCTACGGACAGAACACTGAAGCTTTCTTT | CASSYGQNTEAFF
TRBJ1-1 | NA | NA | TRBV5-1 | TGCGCCAGCAGCTTAGGACAGCGGGCTTTCTTT | CASSLGQRAFF
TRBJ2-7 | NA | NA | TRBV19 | TGTGCCAGTAGTATTGGGACACCCAGCTCCTACGAGCAGTACTTC | CASSIGTPSSYEQYF
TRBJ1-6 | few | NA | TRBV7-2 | TGTGCCAGCACCAACATCCAGGGAGGGTCACCCCTCCACTTT | CASTNIQGGSPLHF
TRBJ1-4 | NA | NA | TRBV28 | TGTGCCAGCAGTACCCCAAGGGAGGGTGAGGAAAAACTGTTTTTT | CASSTPREGEEKLFF
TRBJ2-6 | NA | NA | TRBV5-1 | TGCGCCAGCAGCTTGTCCGCGGGACCTGGGGCCAACGTCCTGACTTTC | CASSLSAGPGANVLTF
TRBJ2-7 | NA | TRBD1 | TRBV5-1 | TGCGCCAGCAGCTTGGCAACCGGGACAGGGGGTCGGTCCTACGAGCAGTACTTC | CASSLATGTGGRSYEQYF
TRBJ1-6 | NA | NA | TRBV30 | TGTGCCTGGAGACCGCGGAGCTCCTATAATTCACCCCTCCACTTT | CAWRPRSSYNSPLHF
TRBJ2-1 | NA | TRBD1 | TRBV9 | TGTGCCAGCAGCCCCGGAGGACAGGTCTCCTACAATGAGCAGTTCTTC | CASSPGGQVSYNEQFF
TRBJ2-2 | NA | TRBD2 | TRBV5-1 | TGCGCCAGCAGCTTGGGGACTAGCCAGACCGGGGAGCTGTTTTTT | CASSLGTSQTGELFF
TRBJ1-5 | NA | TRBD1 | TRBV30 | TGTGCCTGGAGTGTCTTGGGACAGGGGGACGGTCAGCCCCAGCATTTT | CAWSVLGQGDGQPQHF
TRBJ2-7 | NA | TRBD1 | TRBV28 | TGTGCCAGCAAGCCCGCCGGGACAGTCTCCTACGAGCAGTACTTC | CASKPAGTVSYEQYF
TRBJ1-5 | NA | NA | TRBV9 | TGTGCCAGCAGCGCCGGACAGCCCAATCAGCCCCAGCATTTT | CASSAGQPNQPQHF
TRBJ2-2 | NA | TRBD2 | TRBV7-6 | TGTGCCAGCGCCGGGACTAGCGGGAACACCGGGGAGCTGTTTTTT | CASAGTSGNTGELFF
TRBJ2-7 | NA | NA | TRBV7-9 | TGTGCCAGCAGCTTAACTGAGTTCTACGAGCAGTACTTC | CASSLTEFYEQYF
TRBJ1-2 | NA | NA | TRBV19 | TGTGCCAGTACCTGGAATGCGGGGTTATATGGCTACACCTTC | CASTWNAGLYGYTF
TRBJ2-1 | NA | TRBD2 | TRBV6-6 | TGTGCCAGCAGTACGGGACTAGGAGAGCAGTTCTTC | CASSTGLGEQFF
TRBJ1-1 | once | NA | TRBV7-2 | TGTGCCAGCAGCTTTCAGGGTACAGAGAACACTGAAGCTTTCTTT | CASSFQGTENTEAFF
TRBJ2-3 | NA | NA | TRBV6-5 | TGTGCCAGCGCGTCGGGCACAGATACGCAGTATTTT | CASASGTDTQYF
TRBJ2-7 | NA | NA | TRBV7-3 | TGTGCCAGCAGCATGGGGGCCGAGTACGAGCAGTACTTC | CASSMGAEYEQYF
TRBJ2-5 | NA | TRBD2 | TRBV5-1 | TGCGCCAGTGGACTAGCGGGGAGCCAAGAGACCCGGTACTTC | CASGLAGSQETRYF
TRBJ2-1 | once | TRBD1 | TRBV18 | TGTGCCAGCTCATACTTGAACAGGGGGAGCTCCTACAATGAGCAGTTCTTC | CASSYLNRGSSYNEQFF
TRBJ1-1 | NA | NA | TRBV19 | TGTGCCAGTAGTTTACAGGGTAATCTGGGTAACACTGAAGCTTTCTTT | CASSLQGNLGNTEAFF
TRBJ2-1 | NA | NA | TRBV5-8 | TGTGCCAGCAGTCGGGGTTGGGATGAGCAGTTCTTC | CASSRGWDEQFF
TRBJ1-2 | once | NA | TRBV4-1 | TGCGCCAGCAGCCAAGACAGTAACTATGGCTACACCTTC | CASSQDSNYGYTF
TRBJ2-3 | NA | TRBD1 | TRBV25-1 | TGTGCCAGCAGGGGACAGGTCACAGATACGCAGTATTTT | CASRGQVTDTQYF
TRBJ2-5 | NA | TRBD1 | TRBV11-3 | TGTGCCAGCAGCAAGGGACAGGGCCAAGGAGAGACCCAGTACTTC | CASSKGQGQGETQYF
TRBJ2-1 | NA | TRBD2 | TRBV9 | TGTGCCAGCAGCTACGGGACTAGCGGGGATAATGAGCAGTTCTTC | CASSYGTSGDNEQFF
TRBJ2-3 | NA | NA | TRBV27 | TGTGCCAGCAGTAGGGGGACGACAGATGAGCAGTATTTT | CASSRGTTDEQYF
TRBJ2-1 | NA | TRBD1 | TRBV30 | TGTGCCGCGGGACAGGGACCGGGGGAGCAGTTCTTC | CAAGQGPGEQFF
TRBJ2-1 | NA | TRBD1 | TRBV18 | TGTGCCAGCTCACCCCTGGGGACAGGGGCCAATGAGCAGTTCTTC | CASSPLGTGANEQFF
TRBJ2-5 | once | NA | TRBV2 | TGTGCCAGCTCAAATCAAGAGACCCAGTACTTC | CASSNQETQYF